This passage covers 20 T cell receptor beta chains from one sample sequenced in a study of blood T cell repertoires in COVID-19. Generated by immunoSEQ multiplex PCR, the TCRdb table keeps only in-frame clones and is missing some. The sample yields around 250,000 clones, around 80% seen once. Source material: peripheral blood. These receptors were taken from a woman aged 18-29 years with acute or convalescent COVID-19.

The chain has TRBV6-1 and TRBJ2-4, with TRBD1 matching 7 bases. The CDR3 is made up of 11 amino acids. The germline gives CDR1 MNHNS, CDR2 SASEGT. The V gene end was trimmed by 6 bases and the J gene end by 11 bases; junction bases not matched to a gene: 4. DNA for the CDR3: TGTGCCAGCAGGGGACAGCCGTTTCAGTACTTC. It yields the protein CASRGQPFQYF.

V is TRBV7-2 and J is TRBJ2-7; TRBD2 matches at 7 bases. Unmatched junction bases numbered 6, after V lost 0 bases and J lost 4 bases. CDR3 length: 15 amino acids. Germline CDR1 is SGHTA and CDR2 is FQGNSA. CDR3 sequence: CASSLAPTSLYEQYF. As DNA, the CDR3 is TGTGCCAGCAGCTTAGCCCCGACTAGCCTTTACGAGCAGTACTTC.

The chain links TRBV4-1 to TRBJ2-7; 13 nucleotides line up with TRBD2. Germline assignment: CDR1 MGHRA and CDR2 YSYEKL. The CDR3 is 20 residues long. The V gene end was trimmed by 4 bases and the J gene end by 4 bases; junction bases not matched to a gene: 19. The CDR3: CASSPNSDYTGLAGVYEQYF. The CDR3 region has the DNA TGCGCCAGCAGCCCGAATTCGGATTACACAGGACTAGCGGGAGTGTACGAGCAGTACTTC.

The chain carries TRBV28 and TRBJ1-2; tentatively, D is TRBD1 (6 bases). The germline V and J ends were trimmed by 2 bases and 4 bases, with 17 bases remaining between them. CDR1 is MDHEN, CDR2 SYDVKM, per germline. The CDR3 is 16 residues long. The chain's CDR3 is CASSLEVQGPSYGYTF. CDR3 bases: TGTGCCAGCAGTTTAGAGGTACAGGGTCCCTCCTATGGCTACACCTTC.

This clone appeared a single time. This sequence joins TRBV27 and TRBJ2-3, with 7 bases identical to TRBD2. After removal of 5 bases from V and 7 bases from J, the junction contained 3 bases not matched to a gene. Germline-derived CDR1 and CDR2 are MNHEY and SMNVEV (reference sequence). The length of the CDR3 is 12 residues. The DNA for the CDR3 is TGTGCCAGCAGTCCCGGGGGGAATACGCAGTATTTT. This sequence encodes CASSPGGNTQYF.

The V gene is TRBV7-2, the J gene TRBJ1-4; D possibly corresponds to TRBD1 (6 bases). The CDR3 has 15 amino acids. Germline-derived CDR1 and CDR2 are SGHTA and FQGNSA. With 4 bases removed from V and 4 bases from J, the gap between germline ends came to 13 bases. Here the CDR3 reads CASSYRRGNNEKLFF. In DNA form, the CDR3 reads TGTGCCAGCAGCTACCGAAGGGGGAATAATGAAAAACTGTTTTTT.

This clone occurred a few times. The chain carries TRBV6-2 or TRBV6-3 and TRBJ2-3; no definite D call. The germline V gene has CDR1 MNHEY and CDR2 SVGEGT. The CDR3 loop spans 14 amino acids. V was clipped by 4 bases and J by 0 bases, with 8 bases between them. The CDR3 region has the DNA TGTGCCAGCAGTTTCGTCACTAGCACAGATACGCAGTATTTT. Translating it yields CASSFVTSTDTQYF.

The chain links TRBV7-2 to TRBJ2-1; TRBD2 aligns across 9 bases. This CDR3 contains 16 residues. Unmatched junction bases numbered 5, after V lost 0 bases and J lost 5 bases. Per germline, CDR1 SGHTA and CDR2 FQGNSA. The CDR3 nucleotides are TGTGCCAGCAGCTTAGCTATCTCTAGCGGGAACAATGAGCAGTTCTTC. Its translation: CASSLAISSGNNEQFF. The complete variable domain, with remaining parts taken from reference TRBV7-2 and TRBJ2-1, reads GAGVSQSPSNKVTEKGKDVELRCDPISGHTALYWYRQSLGQGLEFLIYFQGNSAPDKSGLPSDRFSAERTGGSVSTLTIQRTQQEDSAVYLCASSLAISSGNNEQFFGPGTRLTVL.

In this sample, this clone turned up a few times. The chain recombines TRBV14 with TRBJ2-1; maybe TRBD1 (6 bases). Trimming left V 0 bases short and J 6 bases short, with 15 bases between. The CDR3 contains 16 residues. Germline values: CDR1 SGHDN, CDR2 FVKESK. DNA for the CDR3: TGTGCCAGCAGCCAAGATCGCACAGGGTGGGCCAATGAGCAGTTCTTC. This translates into CASSQDRTGWANEQFF.

J is TRBJ2-1 and V is TRBV7-9, with D possibly TRBD1 on 6 matching bases. Trimming removed 5 bases at V and 3 bases at J, with 8 bases between. Germline V lookup: CDR1 SEHNR, CDR2 FQNEAQ (reference sequence). The CDR3 covers 13 residues. The CDR3 sequence is CASSRDIYNEQFF. DNA for the CDR3: TGTGCCAGCAGCCGGGACATCTACAATGAGCAGTTCTTC.

V and J are TRBV10-1 and TRBJ1-3; D is unresolved. CDR3 length: 13 residues. V lost 9 bases and J 0 bases, leaving 9 bases between the germline ends. From germline, CDR1 is WNHNN and CDR2 SYGVQD (reference sequence). CDR3 nucleotides: TGCGCCAGTGGGGAGAGCTCTGGAAACACCATATATTTT. This gives the protein CASGESSGNTIYF.

The gene calls are TRBV27 and TRBJ2-1; D not resolved. V was shortened by 0 bases and J by 7 bases, with 7 bases between the two germline ends. The CDR3 extends over 13 amino acids. Germline V gene sequence: CDR1 MNHEY, CDR2 SMNVEV (reference sequence). The chain's CDR3 is CASSLSPLNEQFF. In DNA form, the CDR3 reads TGTGCCAGCAGTTTATCCCCTTTAAATGAGCAGTTCTTC.

The chain links TRBV7-9 to TRBJ1-1, with TRBD1 identical over 7 bases. Germline V gene data show CDR1 as SEHNR and CDR2 as FQNEAQ (reference sequence). The CDR3 loop spans 18 amino acids. The V segment lost 2 bases and the J segment 0 bases; nucleotides outside the gene matches: 12. The CDR3 DNA reads TGTGCCAGCAGCTTATTTGGGGACAGCCTCACTCTGAACACTGAAGCTTTCTTT. Translating it yields CASSLFGDSLTLNTEAFF.

A word on this clone: A read error may produce the germline difference seen at one junction end. The identical CDR3 is also encoded by other nucleotide sequences in the sample. The chain is built from TRBV14 and TRBJ2-7; 7 bases map to TRBD1. The CDR3 is 16 amino acids. The germline V gene encodes CDR1 SGHDN and CDR2 FVKESK. The CDR3 reads CASSQGIDRVSYEQYF. In nucleotides, the CDR3 is TGTGCTAGCAGCCAAGGAATTGACAGGGTGTCCTACGAGCAGTACTTC.

The rearrangement links TRBV5-4 to TRBJ2-1, with 11 bases fitting TRBD2. There are 17 residues in the CDR3. Per the germline V gene, CDR1 is SGHNT and CDR2 is YYREEE (reference sequence). Trimming at V came to 0 bases and at J to 8 bases, leaving 10 bases not matched to a gene. The CDR3 nucleotides read TGTGCCAGCAGCTTGGTATTAGCGGGAGGGCCCGAGGATGAGCAGTTCTTC. Translation: CASSLVLAGGPEDEQFF.

The chain is built from TRBV7-9 and TRBJ2-1; unclear D gene. Trimming took off 1 base at V and 4 bases at J, with 17 bases between the two ends. This CDR3 has 17 amino acids. Germline CDR1 reads SEHNR; CDR2 reads FQNEAQ (reference sequence). Written as DNA, the CDR3 is TGTGCCAGCAGCTTAGACTTGGGCTACCTCTCGTACAATGAGCAGTTCTTC. This sequence encodes CASSLDLGYLSYNEQFF.

The chain employs TRBV28 and TRBJ2-5; D perhaps matches TRBD2 (7 bases). Trimming cost V 2 bases and J 4 bases, with 11 bases left between them. CDR3 length: 14 residues. Germline CDR1 is MDHEN and CDR2 is SYDVKM. CDR3 nucleotide sequence: TGTGCCAGCAGTTTAGTCGGGGGGCGAGAGACCCAGTACTTC. Translating it yields CASSLVGGRETQYF.

This sequence joins TRBV5-1 and TRBJ2-1; 12 positions match TRBD2. The germline V gene has CDR1 SGHRS and CDR2 YFSETQ. V shed 4 bases and J 0 bases; nucleotides not matched to a gene: 20. The CDR3 has 22 amino acids. This chain's CDR3 is CASSQPGLAGPKGVSSYNEQFF. The CDR3 DNA reads TGCGCCAGCAGCCAACCTGGACTAGCGGGACCAAAGGGGGTGAGCTCCTACAATGAGCAGTTCTTC.

This clone was detected once. The V and J genes are TRBV30 and TRBJ1-1, with D unresolved. Between the trimmed V and J ends, which lost 2 bases and 3 bases, there was a span of 7 bases. This CDR3 contains 12 residues. CDR1 and CDR2 from the germline V gene are GTSNPN and SVGIG (reference sequence). The CDR3 DNA sequence: TGTGCCTGGAGTCCCCGAGACACTGAAGCTTTCTTT. It yields the protein CAWSPRDTEAFF.

This clone was seen only once. This chain uses TRBV28 with TRBJ1-1; D gene uncertain. Germline CDR1 reads MDHEN; CDR2 reads SYDVKM. The CDR3 runs to 15 residues. V gave up 2 bases and J gave up 4 bases, with 14 bases separating them. The CDR3 DNA is TGTGCCAGCAGTTTAAACGGACTCCTGGGCACTGAAGCTTTCTTT. This sequence encodes CASSLNGLLGTEAFF. Filled out from reference TRBV28 and TRBJ1-1, the complete variable domain reads DVKVTQSSRYLVKRTGEKVFLECVQDMDHENMFWYRQDPGLGLRLIYFSYDVKMKEKGDIPEGYSVSREKKERFSLILESASTNQTSMYLCASSLNGLLGTEAFFGQGTRLTVV.